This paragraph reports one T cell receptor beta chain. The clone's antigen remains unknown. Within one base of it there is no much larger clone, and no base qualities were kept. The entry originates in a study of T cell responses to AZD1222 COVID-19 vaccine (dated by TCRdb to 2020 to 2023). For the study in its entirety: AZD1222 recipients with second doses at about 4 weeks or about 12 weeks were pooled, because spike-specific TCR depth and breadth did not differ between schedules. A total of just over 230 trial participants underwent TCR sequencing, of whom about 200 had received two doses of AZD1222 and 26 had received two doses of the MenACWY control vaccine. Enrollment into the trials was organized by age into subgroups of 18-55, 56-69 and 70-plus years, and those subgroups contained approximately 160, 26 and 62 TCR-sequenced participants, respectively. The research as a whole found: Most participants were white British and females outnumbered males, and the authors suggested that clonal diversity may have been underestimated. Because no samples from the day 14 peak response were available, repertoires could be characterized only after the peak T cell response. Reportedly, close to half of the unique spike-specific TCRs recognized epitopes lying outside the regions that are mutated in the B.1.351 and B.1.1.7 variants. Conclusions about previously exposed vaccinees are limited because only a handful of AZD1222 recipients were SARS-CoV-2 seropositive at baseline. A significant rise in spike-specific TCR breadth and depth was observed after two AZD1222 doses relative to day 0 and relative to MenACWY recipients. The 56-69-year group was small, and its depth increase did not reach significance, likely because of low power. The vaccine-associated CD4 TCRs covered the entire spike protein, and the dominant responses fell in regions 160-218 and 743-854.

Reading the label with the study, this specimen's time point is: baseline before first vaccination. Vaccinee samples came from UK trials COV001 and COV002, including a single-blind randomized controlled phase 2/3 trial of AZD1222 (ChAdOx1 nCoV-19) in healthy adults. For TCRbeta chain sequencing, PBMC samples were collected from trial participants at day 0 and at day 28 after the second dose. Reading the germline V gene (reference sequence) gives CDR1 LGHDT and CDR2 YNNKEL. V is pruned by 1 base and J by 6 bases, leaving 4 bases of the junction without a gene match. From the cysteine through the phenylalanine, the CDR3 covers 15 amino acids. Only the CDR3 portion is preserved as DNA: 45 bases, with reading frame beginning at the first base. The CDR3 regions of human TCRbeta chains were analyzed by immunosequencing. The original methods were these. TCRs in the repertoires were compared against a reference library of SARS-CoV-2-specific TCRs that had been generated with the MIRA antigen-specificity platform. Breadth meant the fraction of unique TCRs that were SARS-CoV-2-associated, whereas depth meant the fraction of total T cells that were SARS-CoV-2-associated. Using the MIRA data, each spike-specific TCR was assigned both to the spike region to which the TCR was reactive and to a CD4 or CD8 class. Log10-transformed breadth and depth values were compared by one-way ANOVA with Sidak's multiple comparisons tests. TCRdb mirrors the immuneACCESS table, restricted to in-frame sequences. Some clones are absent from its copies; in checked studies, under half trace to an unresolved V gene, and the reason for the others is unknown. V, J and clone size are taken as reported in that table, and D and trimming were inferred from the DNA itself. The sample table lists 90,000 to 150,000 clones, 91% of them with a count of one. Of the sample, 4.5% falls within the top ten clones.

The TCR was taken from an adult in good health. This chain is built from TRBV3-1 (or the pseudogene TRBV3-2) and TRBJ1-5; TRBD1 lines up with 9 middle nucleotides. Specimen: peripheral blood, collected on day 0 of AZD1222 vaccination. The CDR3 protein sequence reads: CASSQGQGESQPQHF. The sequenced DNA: TGTGCCAGCAGCCAAGGACAGGGGGAAAGTCAGCCCCAGCATTTT.